The present TCR beta chain was sequenced within a study of CD8+CD57+ T cells in acquired aplastic anemia (dated by TCRdb to between 2018 and 2020). Turning to the overall study: Extracted DNA from sorted CD4+ and CD8+ cells averaged around 3.4 ug, ranging from roughly 0.17 to 27.4 ug. A CD8+CD57+ expansion meant a frequency higher than the mean frequency seen in healthy subjects. Findings and caveats that apply to the study as a whole: No significant difference in CD8+ Simpson's diversity was found between patients and healthy controls (P=0.060). Roughly 29 CD8+ CDR3 sequences were shared between patients and controls but appeared highly expressed in patients and within their immunodominant clones.

CDR1 and CDR2, looked up from the germline V gene (reference sequence), are DFQATT and SNEGSKA. From the cysteine up to the phenylalanine, the CDR3 has a length of 12 residues. Of the read, only the CDR3 DNA is kept; its 36 bases are in frame from base 1. V and J are truncated by 6 bases and 7 bases respectively, leaving an intervening sequence of 15 bases. Profiling of TCR beta VDJ combinations and CDR3 sequences used genomic DNA as the template. An Illumina HiSeq 2000 was the platform used for TCR repertoire sequencing. Processing in the source paper ran as follows. Repertoires were assessed using TRBV/TRBJ rearrangement plots, CDR3 size and DJ length profiles, and Simpson's diversity index. The immunodominant clone was defined as the most abundant DNA sequence in deep sequencing data. CDR3 amino acid sequences were checked for sharing between subjects and were compared against published repertoires and the VDJdb database. The public reads were reanalyzed by TCRdb: fastp trimming at Q25, MiXCR alignment, in-frame beta chains only. Each entry merges the rows of one CDR3 protein and shows their most common DNA and genes. The V and J calls follow TCRdb's processing rather than the paper's. The sample contains about 98,000 distinct CDR3 sequences, roughly two thirds of them found a single time. Approximately 60% of the sample is taken by the ten largest.

Flow cytometry had shown CD8+CD57+ cell expansion in the patients selected for sequencing. Severe acquired aplastic anemia was diagnosed in all patients according to International Study of Aplastic Anemia and Agranulocytosis and Camitta criteria. Patients had received no therapy at the time of blood sampling. In this study, sorted CD4+ and CD8+ T cells from the blood of healthy subjects and of severe aplastic anemia patients had their TCR repertoires deep-sequenced. Patients were enrolled in the USA under clinicaltrials.gov protocols 00001620, 01623167, 00001397, 00071045, 00081523 and 00961064. Ficoll-Paque density gradient centrifugation was used to isolate peripheral blood mononuclear cells. Before DNA was extracted, CD4+ and CD8+ T cells were sorted using either FACS or magnetic beads. This clonotype was seen only a few times. Its cognate antigen has yet to be identified. Base qualities are not at hand, and no much larger clone is one base apart.

The sequenced sample consisted of sorted CD4+, CD8+, or CD8+CD57+ T cells (not recorded which) from PBMCs. This chain is built from TRBV20-1 and TRBJ1-2; the D gene is not confidently resolved. The sequence was obtained from a human donor with aplastic anemia. The CDR3 has the sequence CSALQELGGYTF. At the DNA level, the sequence is TGCAGTGCCCTTCAGGAACTAGGTGGCTACACCTTC.